This TCR beta chain is drawn from a study of T cells in localized non-small cell lung cancer. Concerning this clone: Antigen: not known.

Here immunoSEQ multiplex PCR was the method, and the copy in TCRdb shows in-frame clones only, minus some. Here the sample spans tens of thousands of clones, approximately 81% being singletons. Notes on the study in general: Sequencing covered just one tumor region, so heterogeneity cannot be ruled out. Appearance in adjacent lung was seen for a median 57 of the top 100 tumor clones.

The CDR3 has 15 amino acids. CDR1 is SGHRS, CDR2 YFSETQ, per germline. Trimming left V 0 bases short and J 4 bases short, with 11 bases between. This chain links TRBV5-1 with TRBJ1-5; possibly TRBD1 for D (5 bases). The clonotype originates from an older male donor with stage II squamous cell lung carcinoma. Sample: peripheral blood, taken before any cancer treatment. The CDR3 DNA follows: TGCGCCAGCAGCTTGGAGGGAGGGGTTAATCAGCCCCAGCATTTT. It specifies CASSLEGGVNQPQHF.